This entry is about one T cell receptor (beta chain). The antigen is unknown. Germline-derived CDR1 and CDR2 are DFQATT and SNEGSKA (reference sequence). CDR3 length: 16 residues. The V end lost 5 bases, the J end lost 5 bases, and 22 bases lay between the germline ends. This specimen comes from a study of vaccination and CD4 T cells after COVID-19. Cultured CD4+ T cell DNA was sequenced using the Oncomine TCR Beta short-read assay. TCRdb called the PCR reads again in MiXCR, with one record for every CDR3 protein. The sample shows around 20,000 distinct CDR3 sequences, roughly 46% of them seen only once. Treatment defined: approximately nine-day PBMC culture with coronavirus spike peptide pools or control peptides (ViraFEST assay). The ViraFEST method relied on peptide pools to expand antigen-specific T cells, followed by TCR sequencing. After being plated at over 1.5 million per well, PBMCs were cultured with about 10 IU/ml IL-2 and around 11 ug/ml peptide pools.

The sequence came from a human donor who had recovered from COVID-19. Material: CD4+ T cells from blood, cultured in vitro, obtained before SARS-CoV-2 vaccination. J is TRBJ2-1 and V is TRBV20-1; a possible D gene is TRBD2 (6 bases). The CDR3 nucleotides read TGCAGTGCTTCTCCTCGGAGCGGGCTGCTTAACAATGAGCAGTTCTTC. It specifies CSASPRSGLLNNEQFF.